This entry lists 13 T cell receptor beta chains sequenced from one sample in a study of blood T cell repertoires in COVID-19. Repertoires were generated with immunoSEQ multiplex PCR, while TCRdb's copy carries only in-frame clones and drops some. Here the sample spans some 87,000 clones, more than 80% being singletons. The specimen sequenced was peripheral blood. Receptor source: a human donor in a cohort sampled during active COVID-19.

The genes are TRBV6-5 and TRBJ1-1; 9 bases match TRBD1. This CDR3 is 15 amino acids long. V was pared by 6 bases and J by 5 bases, with 10 bases of the junction left unmatched. Germline V gives CDR1 MNHEY, CDR2 SVGAGI. CDR3 amino acids: CASSVGGTGRTEAFF. The CDR3 DNA sequence: TGTGCCAGCAGCGTTGGAGGGACAGGGAGGACTGAAGCTTTCTTT.

V is TRBV10-2 and J is TRBJ2-1; TRBD2 matches 9 bases. The V gene end was trimmed by 6 bases and the J gene end by 6 bases; junction bases not matched to a gene: 9. There are 15 residues in the CDR3. The germline gives CDR1 WSHSY, CDR2 SAAADI. DNA of the CDR3: TGCGCCAGCAGGGTGGGGGGTAGCGGGAGCAATGAGCAGTTCTTC. This codes for CASRVGGSGSNEQFF.

The chain employs TRBV5-5 and TRBJ2-3; 7 bases are shared with TRBD2. From germline, CDR1 is SGHKS and CDR2 YYEKEE (reference sequence). This CDR3 is built from 15 residues. Trimming took 1 base from V and 2 from J; bases not matched to a gene: 4. CDR3 nucleotides: TGTGCCAGCAGCTTGAGCGGGGTCGACACAGATACGCAGTATTTT. Its protein product is CASSLSGVDTDTQYF. Full variable domain (outside the CDR3, taken from reference TRBV5-5 and TRBJ2-3): DAGVTQSPTHLIKTRGQQVTLRCSPISGHKSVSWYQQVLGQGPQFIFQYYEKEERGRGNFPDRFSARQFPNYSSELNVNALLLGDSALYLCASSLSGVDTDTQYFGPGTRLTVL.

The chain carries TRBV7-2 and TRBJ2-2; 9 positions agree with TRBD1. Germline CDR1 SGHTA, CDR2 FQGNSA. V gave up 3 bases and J gave up 6 bases; unmatched junction bases: 5. The CDR3 spans 15 residues. CDR3 nucleotides: TGTGCCAGCAGCTTCTCGGGACAGGGATCCGGGGAGCTGTTTTTT. It is translated as CASSFSGQGSGELFF.

This clone was observed a few times. The chain carries TRBV6-2 or TRBV6-3 and TRBJ2-2, with D tentatively TRBD1 (5 bases). This CDR3 region has 15 residues. Germline V CDR1 and CDR2: MNHEY, SVGEGT. Between the trimmed V and J ends, which lost 4 bases and 4 bases, there was a span of 13 bases. CDR3 loop: CASSWQGPGTGELFF. In DNA, the CDR3 is TGTGCCAGCAGTTGGCAGGGCCCGGGCACCGGGGAGCTGTTTTTT.

The chain is built from TRBV14 and TRBJ2-7; 7 positions match TRBD1. CDR1 and CDR2 from the germline V gene are SGHDN and FVKESK. The CDR3 spans 12 residues. The ends lost 6 bases at V and 4 bases at J; junction bases unmatched: 3. CDR3: CASSRQGYEQYF. CDR3 sequence (DNA): TGTGCCAGCAGTCGACAGGGTTACGAGCAGTACTTC.

This clone is a singleton in its sample. This chain uses TRBV7-9 with TRBJ2-2; the match to TRBD2 covers 8 bases. The CDR3 is 17 residues long. In germline, CDR1 is SEHNR, CDR2 FQNEAQ (reference sequence). V gave up 0 bases and J gave up 4 bases; unmatched junction bases: 7. The CDR3 nucleotides read TGTGCCAGCAGCTTAGCGATGGCGGGAGGTTCCACCGGGGAGCTGTTTTTT. Residues: CASSLAMAGGSTGELFF.

The CDR3: CASSRQADYEQYF. Here the CDR3 DNA reads TGTGCCAGCAGTCGACAGGCCGACTACGAGCAGTACTTC. The chain couples TRBV6-5 to TRBJ2-7; D is possibly TRBD1 (6 bases). Trimming left V 5 bases short and J 3 bases short, with 11 bases between. Germline assignment: CDR1 MNHEY and CDR2 SVGAGI. The CDR3 totals 13 residues.

V usage is TRBV7-2 and J usage is TRBJ2-1; D remains ambiguous. Per the germline V gene, CDR1 is SGHTA and CDR2 is FQGNSA. The V and J ends lost 5 bases and 4 bases respectively, with 12 bases between them. The CDR3 is 14 residues long. CDR3 nucleotides: TGTGCCAGCAGCGCCCCCGGAGATTACAATGAGCAGTTCTTC. Encoded protein: CASSAPGDYNEQFF.

The V call is TRBV7-3, the J call TRBJ2-2, with TRBD2 matching over 7 bases. Germline V gene data show CDR1 as SGHTA and CDR2 as FQGTGA. The V gene end was trimmed by 8 bases and the J gene end by 6 bases; junction bases not matched to a gene: 9. The CDR3 sequence is 14 residues long. This chain's CDR3 is CASGTGGFPGELFF. CDR3 bases: TGTGCCAGCGGGACGGGGGGTTTCCCCGGGGAGCTGTTTTTT.

The chain combines TRBV7-9 with TRBJ1-1; D is perhaps TRBD1 (6 bases). Trimming took off 5 bases at V and 8 bases at J, with 18 bases between the two ends. The CDR3 consists of 14 residues. CDR1 is SEHNR and CDR2 is FQNEAQ in the germline V gene (reference sequence). The CDR3 DNA reads TGTGCCAGCAGCCTCGGACAGTCCTCGGTCGAAGCTTTCTTT. This encodes CASSLGQSSVEAFF.

The rearrangement uses TRBV24-1 and TRBJ2-3; D is unresolved. The ends were cut back, 5 bases at V and 0 bases at J, with 11 bases in the middle. Germline V gives CDR1 KGHDR, CDR2 SFDVKD. The CDR3 consists of 15 residues. CDR3 residues: CATSVRSLSTDTQYF. The CDR3, as DNA: TGTGCCACCAGTGTTCGGTCACTGAGCACAGATACGCAGTATTTT.

The chain combines TRBV6-2 or TRBV6-3 with TRBJ2-1; tentative D call: TRBD2 (5 bases). This CDR3 has 11 amino acids. CDR1 MNHEY and CDR2 SVGEGT come from the germline V gene. V lost 5 bases to trimming and J lost 6 bases, with 5 bases between them. The CDR3 bases are TGTGCCAGCAGTCTAGCCAATGAGCAGTTCTTC. It encodes CASSLANEQFF.